This T cell receptor (beta chain) was captured in a study of T cell responses to AZD1222 COVID-19 vaccine. The V end lost 0 bases, the J end lost 4 bases, and 5 bases lay between the germline ends. The CDR3 has 13 residues. Produced via immunoSEQ multiplex PCR; TCRdb's table is partial and in-frame only. This table holds about 120,000 clones, around 89% found once. This clonotype was obtained from an adult in good health. The chain recombines TRBV12-3 or TRBV12-4 with TRBJ2-3; D is unresolved. The sample here was peripheral blood, taken on day 0 of MenACWY control vaccination. CDR3 loop: CASSLASPDTQYF. The DNA for the CDR3 is TGTGCCAGCAGTTTAGCTAGTCCAGATACGCAGTATTTT.